This T cell receptor (beta chain) was found in a study of CD8 T cells in ankylosing spondylitis. V lost 5 bases, J lost 1 base, and 12 bases lay in between. The CDR3 is made up of 14 amino acids. CDR1 and CDR2 from the germline V gene are LNHNV and YYDKDF (reference sequence). Notes on this clonotype: Its antigen is unidentified.

For TCR beta, libraries came from quantitative 5'-RACE with molecular barcodes. In TCRdb, the 5' RACE reads were re-called with MiXCR into one record per CDR3 protein. In the table there are about 250,000 distinct CDR3 sequences, 32% of which are singletons. Points from the study as a whole: Before this, some motif variants had been reported in reactive arthritis synovial fluid and blood. Within matched ankylosing spondylitis synovial fluid, disease-linked clones were reportedly significantly enriched. Among TCR beta sequences, a motif of several highly homologous variants appeared characteristic of ankylosing spondylitis blood.

The TCR originated in a male donor with ankylosing spondylitis or in good health (not recorded which). This chain uses TRBV15 with TRBJ2-7; D uncertain. The sequenced sample was blood, either unsorted or a sorted T cell fraction (not recorded which). The CDR3 region has the DNA TGTGCCACCAGCTCCGCCATTGAGTCCTACGAGCAGTACTTC. It yields the protein CATSSAIESYEQYF.